This T cell receptor (beta chain) was identified in a study of molecular identifiers for immune sequencing clone quantification. The bulk TCR libraries were made with methods described before and with listed TCR primers. TCRdb analysed the PCR reads with MiXCR anew, one entry per CDR3 protein. Among 600,000 to 650,000 distinct CDR3 sequences listed, about 20% were seen once. Study-wide results and limits: Whereas naive cells kept under 1% of molecules in clones above 20 RNA copies, such clones held over 97% in effectors.

Looked up from germline, CDR1 is SGHVS and CDR2 is FQNEAQ. V lost 5 bases and J lost 5, with 18 bases in between. The CDR3 consists of 15 residues. With respect to this clonotype: Its antigen is not known. A read error is possible here, since a much larger clone lies one base away.

The receptor comes from a human donor in good health. Some libraries in this study had Jurkat cell RNA spiked in. Sequencing was carried out using naive CD8+ T cells from blood, with Jurkat cell RNA spiked in. Regarding subset: FACS-sorted CD8+CD4-CCR7+CD45RA+ naive T cells. V and J are TRBV7-8 and TRBJ1-2, with no clear D. The CDR3 loop reads CASSEGITDVYGYTF. The CDR3 bases are TGTGCCAGCAGCGAAGGTATTACGGACGTTTATGGCTACACCTTC.